The 30 T cell receptor beta chains reported below all come from one sample, sequenced in a study of T-cell reconstitution after alpha-beta-depleted transplantation in children. Unique molecular identifiers tagged the TCRbeta library. MiXCR was run by TCRdb on the PCR reads, yielding one entry per CDR3 protein. The top ten clones hold 3.3% of a sample with 500,000 to 600,000 distinct CDR3 sequences, roughly 18% of them seen once. The sequenced sample was PBMCs from the stem cell graft donor, obtained from the stem cell graft. All receptors come from a human donor who donated a stem cell graft to a child with acute lymphoblastic leukemia.

Many counts were recorded for this clonotype. This chain connects TRBV20-1 to TRBJ2-5; TRBD2 agrees at 10 bases. Germline V gene sequence: CDR1 DFQATT, CDR2 SNEGSKA (reference sequence). This CDR3 comprises 16 residues. V lost 0 bases, J lost 5 bases, and 9 bases stayed unmatched. The CDR3 region is CSARDWASGSFETQYF. The DNA for the CDR3 is TGCAGTGCTAGAGATTGGGCTAGCGGGAGTTTCGAGACCCAGTACTTC.

This clonotype was detected only a few times. This chain joins TRBV5-6 and TRBJ2-5; 9 bases map to TRBD2. Trimming cost V 6 bases and J 5 bases; bases outside gene matches: 11. Germline loops: CDR1 SGHDT, CDR2 YYEEEE. The CDR3 extends over 15 amino acids. The CDR3 sequence: CASIPLAGNGETQYF. In DNA form, the CDR3 reads TGTGCCAGCATCCCGCTAGCGGGAAATGGGGAGACCCAGTACTTC.

V gene TRBV7-9 combines with J gene TRBJ2-2; 9 bases are a match to TRBD2. The CDR3 covers 17 residues. The V gene's germline CDR1 is SEHNR and CDR2 FQNEAQ (reference sequence). Trimming cost V 0 bases and J 7 bases; bases outside gene matches: 9. CDR3 sequence (DNA): TGTGCCAGCAGCTTAGCAGTCGCTAGCGGGAACCTCGGGGAGCTGTTTTTT. Protein sequence: CASSLAVASGNLGELFF.

V and J are TRBV12-3 or TRBV12-4 and TRBJ2-6, with TRBD1 matching over 9 bases. J was trimmed by 4 bases and V by 4 bases; bases with no gene match: 8. The CDR3 is 17 amino acids. CDR3 residues: CASSSRTGVKGANVLTF. In nucleotides, the CDR3 is TGTGCCAGCAGTTCCCGGACAGGGGTAAAAGGGGCCAACGTCCTGACTTTC.

This clonotype was detected many times. V gene TRBV7-9 combines with J gene TRBJ2-1, with 11 bases aligning to TRBD2. Germline loops: CDR1 SEHNR, CDR2 FQNEAQ (reference sequence). The CDR3 totals 14 residues. Germline trimming cut 4 bases from V and 7 bases from J; bases unmatched to any gene: 3. The CDR3 bases are TGTGCCAGCAGCTCGGGACTAGCGGAAAATGAGCAGTTCTTC. Protein sequence: CASSSGLAENEQFF. The whole variable domain, remainder taken from reference TRBV7-9 and TRBJ2-1, is DTGVSQNPRHKITKRGQNVTFRCDPISEHNRLYWYRQTLGQGPEFLTYFQNEAQLEKSRLLSDRFSAERPKGSFSTLEIQRTEQGDSAMYLCASSSGLAENEQFFGPGTRLTVL.

The rearrangement joins TRBV6-2 or TRBV6-3 to TRBJ1-1, with D possibly TRBD1 on 6 matching bases. Germline lookup yields CDR1 MNHEY and CDR2 SVGEGT. Trimming took off 1 base at V and 1 base at J, with 7 bases between the two ends. CDR3 length: 14 amino acids. The CDR3 loop reads CASSYWGQNTEAFF. The CDR3 DNA sequence: TGTGCCAGCAGTTACTGGGGGCAGAACACTGAAGCTTTCTTT.

V and J are TRBV10-3 and TRBJ2-5, with D perhaps TRBD1 (5 bases). Trimming removed 3 bases from V and 5 bases from J, with 13 bases in between. Looked up from germline, CDR1 is ENHRY and CDR2 is SYGVKD. CDR3 length equals 14 residues. CDR3 bases: TGTGCCATCAGTGACCCAGGGTTCCTGGAGACCCAGTACTTC. This encodes CAISDPGFLETQYF.

The V gene is TRBV20-1, the J gene TRBJ2-7, with TRBD1 matching 8 bases. The CDR3 is 15 amino acids. The junction had 13 bases not matched to a gene; V was cut back by 6 bases and J by 3 bases. Germline lookup yields CDR1 DFQATT and CDR2 SNEGSKA (reference sequence). The CDR3 sequence is CSARWRQGAYYEQYF. The CDR3, as DNA: TGCAGTGCCCGTTGGCGGCAGGGGGCGTACTACGAGCAGTACTTC.

This clonotype was observed a handful of times. The chain has TRBV5-1 and TRBJ1-6, with 10 bases matching TRBD1. In germline, CDR1 is SGHRS, CDR2 YFSETQ. The CDR3 sequence is 15 residues long. Trimming took 0 bases from V and 11 from J; bases not matched to a gene: 5. CDR3 DNA sequence: TGCGCCAGCAGCTTGGAGGACAGGGGGGTTCCACCCCTCCACTTT. This translates into CASSLEDRGVPPLHF.

This clonotype has more than one count but fewer than ten. The chain uses TRBV5-1 and TRBJ1-2; no clear D gene. The CDR3 contains 14 residues. V was shortened by 3 bases and J by 0 bases, with 9 bases between the two germline ends. CDR1 is SGHRS, CDR2 YFSETQ, per germline. The CDR3: CASSSAPPNYGYTF. Written as DNA, the CDR3 is TGCGCCAGCAGCTCGGCTCCTCCTAACTATGGCTACACCTTC.

In this sample, this clonotype turned up a few times. This chain joins TRBV7-2 and TRBJ2-1; D possibly corresponds to TRBD2 (6 bases). The CDR3 sequence is 16 residues long. The ends were cut back, 2 bases at V and 7 bases at J, with 18 bases in the middle. Germline V gene lookup returns CDR1 SGHTA and CDR2 FQGNSA. CDR3 sequence: CASSLYAGPPLNEQFF. For the CDR3, the DNA is TGTGCCAGCAGCTTATACGCGGGACCCCCCCTTAATGAGCAGTTCTTC. Full variable domain (missing parts from reference TRBV7-2 and TRBJ2-1): GAGVSQSPSNKVTEKGKDVELRCDPISGHTALYWYRQSLGQGLEFLIYFQGNSAPDKSGLPSDRFSAERTGGSVSTLTIQRTQQEDSAVYLCASSLYAGPPLNEQFFGPGTRLTVL.

This chain links TRBV6-5 with TRBJ2-7; D is unclear. Germline CDR1 is MNHEY and CDR2 is SVGAGI. The ends were cut back, 0 bases at V and 3 bases at J, with 9 bases in the middle. The CDR3 has 14 amino acids. CDR3: CASSYSVGFYEQYF. The DNA of the CDR3 is TGTGCCAGCAGTTACTCAGTAGGATTCTACGAGCAGTACTTC.

The chain is built from TRBV6-1 and TRBJ2-1, with TRBD2 as a possible D gene (7 bases). Germline V gene data show CDR1 as MNHNS and CDR2 as SASEGT. There are 16 residues in the CDR3. Trimming cost V 6 bases and J 0 bases, with 15 bases left between them. The chain's CDR3 is CASRHLADSSYNEQFF. DNA of the CDR3: TGTGCCAGCAGACATCTAGCGGACAGCTCCTACAATGAGCAGTTCTTC.

The gene calls are TRBV11-3 and TRBJ2-7; D is perhaps TRBD1 or TRBD2 (5 bases each). Trimming cost V 5 bases and J 3 bases, with 14 bases left between them. The CDR3 runs to 14 residues. From germline, CDR1 is SGHNT and CDR2 YENEEA. For the CDR3, the DNA is TGTGCCAGCAGCCCGGGTGAGGGGTACTACGAGCAGTACTTC. Amino acid sequence: CASSPGEGYYEQYF.

This clonotype was recorded many times. The genes are TRBV5-1 and TRBJ2-3; 9 nucleotides match TRBD1. Trimming cost V 4 bases and J 5 bases; bases outside gene matches: 5. CDR3 size: 14 residues. CDR1 and CDR2 from the germline V gene are SGHRS and YFSETQ. CDR3 region: CASSKAGQGDTQYF. As DNA, the CDR3 is TGCGCCAGCAGCAAGGCGGGACAGGGAGATACGCAGTATTTT.

This clonotype was counted between two and nine times. The chain combines TRBV12-3 or TRBV12-4 with TRBJ2-4, with D perhaps being TRBD1 or TRBD2 (5 bases each). The V end was cut by 4 bases, the J end by 6 bases, with 28 bases between. The CDR3 totals 19 residues. The CDR3 spells CASSSTLRDVTFGGNIQYF. The CDR3 nucleotides read TGTGCCAGCAGTTCTACCCTCCGGGACGTAACTTTTGGGGGAAACATTCAGTACTTC.

The V and J genes are TRBV12-3 or TRBV12-4 and TRBJ1-5, with D perhaps TRBD1 (6 bases). This CDR3 has 17 amino acids. Trimming shortened V by 0 bases and J by 5 bases, and 17 bases separated the two germline ends. The CDR3 DNA sequence: TGTGCCAGCAGTTTAGCGCTTATGCAGGGGAGTGATCAGCCCCAGCATTTT. Protein sequence: CASSLALMQGSDQPQHF.

This sequence joins TRBV4-1 and TRBJ2-5; D unclear. Trimming took off 1 base at V and 2 bases at J, with 8 bases between the two ends. The CDR3 has 14 residues. The V gene's germline CDR1 is MGHRA and CDR2 YSYEKL. The CDR3 region has the DNA TGCGCCAGCAGCCAAGGACCAGCACAAGAGACCCAGTACTTC. Its translation is CASSQGPAQETQYF.

This clonotype showed up just a few times. The gene calls are TRBV4-1 and TRBJ1-1, with TRBD1 matching 8 bases. V dropped 2 bases and J dropped 6; count of bases not matched to a gene: 8. The CDR3 totals 15 residues. Per germline, CDR1 MGHRA and CDR2 YSYEKL. The CDR3 region is CASSQSDRGAAEAFF. As DNA, the CDR3 is TGCGCCAGCAGCCAAAGTGACAGGGGAGCGGCTGAAGCTTTCTTT.

This clonotype has more than one count but fewer than ten. The J gene is TRBJ2-5, the V gene TRBV7-6; D possibly corresponds to TRBD2 (5 bases). Germline lookup yields CDR1 SGHVS and CDR2 FNYEAQ. The CDR3 length is 14 residues. The V end was cut by 5 bases, the J end by 5 bases, with 15 bases between. CDR3 DNA: TGTGCCAGCAGCCCGTCTAGCCGCCGTGAGACCCAGTACTTC. Translated: CASSPSSRRETQYF. Drawing the rest from reference TRBV7-6 and TRBJ2-5, the complete variable domain is GAGVSQSPRYKVTKRGQDVALRCDPISGHVSLYWYRQALGQGPEFLTYFNYEAQQDKSGLPNDRFSAERPEGSISTLTIQRTEQRDSAMYRCASSPSSRRETQYFGPGTRLLVL.

The chain is built from TRBV7-3 and TRBJ2-5, with 7 nucleotides matching TRBD2. Germline V gene data show CDR1 as SGHTA and CDR2 as FQGTGA. This CDR3 has 14 amino acids. J lost 4 bases, V lost 3 bases, and 5 bases had no gene match. CDR3 sequence: CASSFGEGRETQYF. CDR3 nucleotides: TGTGCCAGCAGCTTTGGGGAGGGCCGAGAGACCCAGTACTTC.

In its sample, this clonotype was seen a few times. The rearrangement joins TRBV29-1 to TRBJ1-1; D perhaps matches TRBD1 (6 bases). V was trimmed by 2 bases and J by 3 bases, leaving 7 bases between them. There are 12 residues in the CDR3. Germline-derived CDR1 and CDR2 are SQVTM and ANQGSEA. CDR3 nucleotide sequence: TGCAGCGTTGAAAGGGGGTACACTGAAGCTTTCTTT. This translates into CSVERGYTEAFF. The complete variable domain, with remaining parts taken from reference TRBV29-1 and TRBJ1-1, reads SAVISQKPSRDICQRGTSLTIQCQVDSQVTMMFWYRQQPGQSLTLIATANQGSEATYESGFVIDKFPISRPNLTFSTLTVSNMSPEDSSIYLCSVERGYTEAFFGQGTRLTVV.

This clonotype was counted only a few times. This sequence joins TRBV5-6 and TRBJ2-7; D unclear. Trimming removed 0 bases from V and 5 bases from J, with 6 bases in between. This CDR3 comprises 12 residues. Germline V gene data show CDR1 as SGHDT and CDR2 as YYEEEE. In DNA form, the CDR3 reads TGTGCCAGCAGCTTGGAGCTCCACGAGCAGTACTTC. This translates into CASSLELHEQYF.

The V and J genes are TRBV9 and TRBJ2-5; D is perhaps TRBD1 (6 bases). The CDR3 is 14 residues long. Between the trimmed V and J ends, which lost 2 bases and 5 bases, there was a span of 13 bases. CDR1 is SGDLS, CDR2 YYNGEE, per germline. Here the CDR3 DNA reads TGTGCCAGCAGCGTTGGGGGCGCTGAGGAGACCCAGTACTTC. This gives the protein CASSVGGAEETQYF.

The rearrangement links TRBV20-1 to TRBJ2-7; the match to TRBD2 covers 8 bases. V dropped 5 bases and J dropped 2; count of bases not matched to a gene: 11. This CDR3 is built from 15 residues. CDR1 is DFQATT and CDR2 is SNEGSKA in the germline V gene (reference sequence). The CDR3 nucleotides are TGCAGTGCTGGGGACTATACTAGCGGCACCTACGAGCAGTACTTC. This translates into CSAGDYTSGTYEQYF.

This clonotype was observed a handful of times. The chain combines TRBV21-1 with TRBJ2-5; the D call of TRBD2 is as the table states it, not checked on the DNA. TRBV21-1 represents a pseudogene. This CDR3 is 15 amino acids long. DNA of the CDR3: TGTGCCAGCAGCAAAGTTCGGCTAGTAGGGGAGACCCAGTACTTC. This gives the protein CASSKVRLVGETQYF.

This sequence joins TRBV29-1 and TRBJ1-2, with 7 bases matching TRBD1. V was clipped by 4 bases and J by 7 bases; unmatched bases: 9. CDR1 is SQVTM and CDR2 is ANQGSEA in the germline V gene. This CDR3 is 13 amino acids long. In DNA form, the CDR3 reads TGCAGCGTTGGGCCTGGAAGGGGGCTTGGCTACACCTTC. Protein: CSVGPGRGLGYTF.

This clonotype was picked up a small number of times. The chain couples TRBV9 to TRBJ2-7; D may match TRBD1 or TRBD2 (5 bases each). This CDR3 is built from 13 residues. The V gene lost 3 bases and the J gene lost 7 bases, with 14 bases spanning the gap. Germline CDR1 and CDR2: SGDLS and YYNGEE. The DNA of the CDR3 is TGTGCCAGCAGCGCCCGGGACGGTGGAGAGCAGTACTTC. Its translation is CASSARDGGEQYF.

The rearrangement uses TRBV7-8 and TRBJ2-1, with D unresolved. CDR1 and CDR2 from the germline V gene are SGHVS and FQNEAQ. Trimming pared 5 bases from V and 1 base from J, leaving 12 bases between. This CDR3 is built from 15 residues. For the CDR3, the DNA is TGTGCCAGCAGCCCCGGAGTTAGGTCCTACAATGAGCAGTTCTTC. Protein sequence: CASSPGVRSYNEQFF.

This clonotype was seen a handful of times. The chain employs TRBV10-3 and TRBJ2-7; TRBD2 is a possible D gene (6 bases). Germline CDR1 is ENHRY and CDR2 is SYGVKD. V was clipped by 1 base and J by 6 bases, with 16 bases between them. The CDR3 is made up of 15 amino acids. CDR3 amino acids: CAISELDSRRGEQYF. The CDR3 bases are TGTGCCATCAGTGAGTTGGATTCTCGGCGGGGCGAGCAGTACTTC.